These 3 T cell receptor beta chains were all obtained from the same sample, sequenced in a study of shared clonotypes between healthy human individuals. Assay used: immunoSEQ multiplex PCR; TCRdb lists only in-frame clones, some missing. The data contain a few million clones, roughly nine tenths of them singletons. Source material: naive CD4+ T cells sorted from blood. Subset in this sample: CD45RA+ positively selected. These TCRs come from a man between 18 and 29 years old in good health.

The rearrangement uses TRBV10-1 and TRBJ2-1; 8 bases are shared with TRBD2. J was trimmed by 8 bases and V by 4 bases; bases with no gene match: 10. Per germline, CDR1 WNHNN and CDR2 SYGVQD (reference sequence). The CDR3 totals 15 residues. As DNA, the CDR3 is TGCGCCAGCAGTGTCTCCGGGGGGGCAGTTCATGAGCAGTTCTTC. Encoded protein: CASSVSGGAVHEQFF.

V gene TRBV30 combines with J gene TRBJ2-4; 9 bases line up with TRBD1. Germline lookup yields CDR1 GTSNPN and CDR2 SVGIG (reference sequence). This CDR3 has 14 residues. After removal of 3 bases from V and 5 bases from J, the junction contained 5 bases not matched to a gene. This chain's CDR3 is CAWRPGQGQNIQYF. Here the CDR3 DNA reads TGTGCCTGGAGACCGGGACAGGGCCAAAACATTCAGTACTTC.

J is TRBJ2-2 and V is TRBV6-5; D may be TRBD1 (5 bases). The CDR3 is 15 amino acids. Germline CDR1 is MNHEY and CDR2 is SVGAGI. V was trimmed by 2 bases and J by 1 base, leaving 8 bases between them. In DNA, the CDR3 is TGTGCCAGCAGTTACAGGGGTGAGAACACCGGGGAGCTGTTTTTT. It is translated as CASSYRGENTGELFF.